The clone carrying this T cell receptor (beta chain) has a handful of counts. Its antigen is still unknown. Per the germline V gene, CDR1 is SGHVS and CDR2 is FNYEAQ. The V and J ends lost 3 bases and 3 bases respectively, with 8 bases between them. The CDR3 contains 13 residues. This specimen comes from a study of identical twins. Each cDNA held unique molecular identifiers, and template switching gave it a universal primer site. One entry per CDR3 protein, called by TCRdb with MiXCR from the 5' RACE reads. There are 570,000 or so distinct CDR3 sequences in the sample; roughly 9.9% occur only once, and more than 2.5% lies in the top ten. Study-level results: Memory repertoires lacked the insertion deficit that abundant cord blood beta clonotypes showed. Within twin pairs, the out-of-frame alpha sequences they shared showed excess low generation probability.

The same data also went into a second study, on yellow fever vaccine responses in identical twins.

The chain is built from TRBV7-6 and TRBJ1-2; no clear D. Specimen: PBMCs. This TCR came from a woman between 18 and 30 years old in good health. CDR3 sequence reads: CASSFHEDYGYTF. The CDR3 DNA reads TGTGCCAGCAGCTTCCACGAGGACTATGGCTACACCTTC.